This T cell receptor (beta chain) was recovered during a study of cytomegalovirus exposure and HLA in healthy donors. PCR was performed using 60 Vbeta and 13 Jbeta primers. Authors' analysis steps: Later work found around 72 million unique TCR beta chains, with approximately 12 million shared. Here immunoSEQ multiplex PCR was the method, and the copy in TCRdb shows in-frame clones only, minus some. Clonal size and the V and J genes are those of that table, whereas D and trimming came from the DNA. In the table there are some 150,000 clones, approximately 74% of which are singletons. The V gene's germline CDR1 is SGHRS and CDR2 YFSETQ. The CDR3 loop spans 14 amino acids. J gave up 4 bases and V 3 bases, and 4 bases lay outside the gene matches. In its sample, this clone was seen a few times.

The clonotype originates from a man in his late teens or twenties in good health and CMV-seronegative. The V gene is TRBV5-1, the J gene TRBJ2-1; 7 nucleotides line up with TRBD1. The sample consisted of PBMCs. The CDR3 loop reads CASSYRDSYNEQFF. CDR3 DNA: TGCGCCAGCAGCTACCGGGACAGTTACAATGAGCAGTTCTTC.